This T cell receptor (beta chain) was identified in a study of shared clonotypes between healthy human individuals. Study-wide findings and caveats: What rarefaction showed was incomplete sorted-subset sequencing despite large depth. An expected dependence of interdonor clonotype sharing on sequencing depth was noted. Non-shared clonotypes had lower generation probabilities than clonotypes shared by all four sorted-subset donors.

Germline V gives CDR1 MNHNS, CDR2 SASEGT. Trimming removed 7 bases from V and 4 bases from J; junction bases left unmatched: 4. The CDR3 has 14 amino acids. As for this clone: The target antigen is unknown.

Naive-designated CD8 cells lacked CD45RO, were positively enriched for CCR7, and omitted terminally differentiated effector memory CD45RA+ cells. The assay ran at deep level. TCRdb keeps only in-frame clones here, not all; method: immunoSEQ multiplex PCR. The repertoire holds about 2 million clones, with about 95% as singletons. This clonotype was obtained from a man between 18 and 29 years old in good health. The chain is built from TRBV6-1 and TRBJ2-1, with TRBD2 identical over 10 bases. The sequenced material came from naive CD8+ T cells sorted from blood. In DNA, the CDR3 is TGTGCCAGCAATATACTAGCGGGGTACAATGAGCAGTTCTTC. It codes for CASNILAGYNEQFF.